Below, 17 T cell receptor beta chains from the same sample are listed, as sequenced in a study of beta chain features in type 1 diabetes. The study's findings and limits: Within each of all four CD4+ subsets, Type 1 diabetes patients had TCRB CDR3s that were moderately but significantly shorter.

These receptors lack a known antigen. Sequencing targeted expressed TCRB transcripts, as all isolated RNA had been reverse transcribed. Method: immunoSEQ multiplex PCR; TCRdb's copy keeps in-frame clones and lacks some. The sample lists 600,000 or so clones; around 15% were seen once. The sequencing sample was made of naive CD4+ T cells from blood. Source of these receptors: a man aged 18 to 35 with type 1 diabetes.

This clone was found a few times. The gene calls are TRBV14 and TRBJ2-3; maybe TRBD2 (5 bases). The CDR3 spans 13 residues. V dropped 0 bases and J dropped 11 bases, with 12 bases sitting between them. Germline values: CDR1 SGHDN, CDR2 FVKESK. CDR3 amino acids: CASSQDVTRGQYF. The CDR3 region has the DNA TGTGCCAGCAGCCAAGATGTCACACGGGGGCAGTATTTT.

V gene TRBV4-3 combines with J gene TRBJ2-5; no firm D call. The CDR3 length is 15 residues. Germline V gene lookup returns CDR1 LGHNA and CDR2 YSLEER. Trimming cost V 4 bases and J 5 bases, with 17 bases left between them. DNA of the CDR3: TGCGCCAGCAGCCCAGGTATAATCGGTCCGGAGACCCAGTACTTC. Translation gives CASSPGIIGPETQYF.

The table lists this clone with a few counts. This chain uses TRBV5-1 with TRBJ2-7; D is uncertain. V lost 4 bases to trimming and J lost 0 bases, with 17 bases between them. The CDR3 sequence is 16 residues long. Looked up from germline, CDR1 is SGHRS and CDR2 is YFSETQ. In DNA, the CDR3 is TGCGCCAGCAGCCCGACCGCTATGAGCAGCTCCTACGAGCAGTACTTC. Translated: CASSPTAMSSSYEQYF.

J is TRBJ1-1 and V is TRBV11-3; 9 bases are shared with TRBD1. The CDR3 totals 16 residues. Per the germline V gene, CDR1 is SGHNT and CDR2 is YENEEA. V shed 2 bases and J 2 bases; nucleotides not matched to a gene: 6. Here the CDR3 reads CASSLIPGQGNTEAFF. For the CDR3, the DNA is TGTGCCAGCAGCTTAATACCGGGACAGGGTAACACTGAAGCTTTCTTT.

This clone has just a few counts. V gene TRBV19 combines with J gene TRBJ2-3; D gene unclear. The V and J ends lost 7 bases and 0 bases respectively, with 11 bases between them. The CDR3 contains 14 residues. CDR1 and CDR2 (germline): LNHDA, SQIVND (reference sequence). The CDR3 DNA reads as TGTGCCAGTACTCCCCTGGGGAGCACAGATACGCAGTATTTT. It translates to CASTPLGSTDTQYF.

The chain is built from TRBV4-2 and TRBJ1-2, with D perhaps TRBD1 (5 bases). The V and J ends lost 1 base and 8 bases respectively, with 11 bases between them. The CDR3 totals 13 residues. Germline V gene sequence: CDR1 LGHNA, CDR2 YNFKEQ. This CDR3 reads CASSQVRGRGYTF. For the CDR3, the DNA is TGTGCCAGCAGCCAAGTCCGGGGGAGGGGCTACACCTTC.

This clone has more than one count but fewer than ten. The V call is TRBV29-1, the J call TRBJ2-7, with TRBD2 matching 11 bases. The DNA end is a closer match to TRBJ2-5, so the J assignment may be wrong. The germline gives CDR1 SQVTM, CDR2 ANQGSEA. The CDR3 covers 13 residues. The CDR3 bases are TGCAGCGTTCTAGCGGGGGGACCTGGGACCCAGTACTTC. It specifies CSVLAGGPGTQYF.

This clone was seen a handful of times. The V gene is TRBV7-9, the J gene TRBJ2-1; a possible D gene is TRBD2 (5 bases). CDR3 length: 16 amino acids. Germline CDR1 is SEHNR and CDR2 is FQNEAQ (reference sequence). V shed 5 bases and J shed 2 bases, with 16 bases lying between them. The CDR3 loop reads CASSQDGGSPYNEQFF. CDR3 in DNA: TGTGCCAGCAGCCAAGATGGCGGGTCGCCCTACAATGAGCAGTTCTTC.

This clone was seen a handful of times. The J gene is TRBJ2-2, the V gene TRBV6-5; unclear D gene. Germline V gene lookup returns CDR1 MNHEY and CDR2 SVGAGI. The V and J ends lost 9 bases and 4 bases respectively, with 3 bases between them. The CDR3 loop spans 10 amino acids. CDR3 loop: CASGTGELFF. CDR3 coding DNA: TGTGCCAGTGGCACCGGGGAGCTGTTTTTT.

This clone appeared a few times. This chain joins TRBV4-2 and TRBJ2-5, with 9 bases matching TRBD2. With V trimmed by 1 base and J by 0 bases, 6 bases remained unmatched. CDR1 and CDR2 (germline): LGHNA, YNFKEQ. CDR3 length: 17 residues. CDR3: CASSQGNGGGDQETQYF. Written as DNA, the CDR3 is TGTGCCAGCAGCCAAGGGAATGGCGGGGGGGACCAAGAGACCCAGTACTTC.

The chain joins TRBV30 to TRBJ1-5, with TRBD1 identical over 9 bases. V dropped 0 bases and J dropped 7; count of bases not matched to a gene: 13. Germline CDR1 and CDR2: GTSNPN and SVGIG (reference sequence). CDR3 length: 17 residues. The CDR3 sequence: CAWSVSSHNRGHQPQHF. For the CDR3, the DNA is TGTGCCTGGAGTGTTTCTTCCCATAACAGGGGGCACCAGCCCCAGCATTTT. Based on the CDR3 plus reference TRBV30 and TRBJ1-5, the full variable domain is SQTIHQWPATLVQPVGSPLSLECTVEGTSNPNLYWYRQAAGRGLQLLFYSVGIGQISSEVPQNLSASRPQDRQFILSSKKLLLSDSGFYLCAWSVSSHNRGHQPQHFGDGTRLSIL.

Only one count was recorded for this clone. The rearrangement links TRBV5-1 to TRBJ1-6; D remains ambiguous. Germline V lookup: CDR1 SGHRS, CDR2 YFSETQ. The CDR3 consists of 13 residues. V was pared by 5 bases and J by 5 bases, with 8 bases between. The CDR3 DNA reads as TGCGCCAGCAGTGGGGATGATAATTCACCCCTCCACTTT. It specifies CASSGDDNSPLHF.

Only a few counts were recorded for this clone. V gene TRBV6-6 combines with J gene TRBJ1-5; D is possibly TRBD1 (5 bases). V gave up 7 bases and J gave up 6 bases, with 13 bases separating them. The CDR3 contains 13 residues. From germline, CDR1 is MNHNY and CDR2 SVGAGI (reference sequence). The CDR3 loop is CASIWGFGQPQHF. The CDR3 DNA is TGTGCCAGCATATGGGGCTTTGGTCAGCCCCAGCATTTT.

The sample holds a few counts of this clone. The genes are TRBV30 and TRBJ1-6; 7 positions match TRBD1. The CDR3 covers 14 residues. Trimming removed 3 bases from V and 12 bases from J; junction bases left unmatched: 11. CDR1 is GTSNPN, CDR2 SVGIG, per germline (reference sequence). CDR3 sequence (DNA): TGTGCCTGGAGGCTCCTGACAGGGACGGTACCCCTCCACTTT. This gives the protein CAWRLLTGTVPLHF.

The chain employs TRBV7-9 and TRBJ1-2, with unresolved D. Germline V gives CDR1 SEHNR, CDR2 FQNEAQ (reference sequence). The CDR3 has 14 amino acids. V lost 5 bases to trimming and J lost 2 bases, with 12 bases between them. The CDR3 loop reads CASSQNLVNYGYTF. CDR3 coding DNA: TGTGCCAGCAGCCAGAATCTCGTCAACTATGGCTACACCTTC.

The table lists this clone with a few counts. This chain uses TRBV29-1 with TRBJ2-5; 9 bases line up with TRBD1. Germline V gene sequence: CDR1 SQVTM, CDR2 ANQGSEA. V was pared by 4 bases and J by 2 bases, with 14 bases of the junction left unmatched. The CDR3 totals 17 residues. CDR3 in amino acids: CSVAGTGTTGAQETQYF. The DNA for the CDR3 is TGCAGCGTTGCGGGGACAGGGACAACGGGGGCACAAGAGACCCAGTACTTC.

The chain couples TRBV9 to TRBJ1-1; D is unclear. Between the trimmed V and J ends, which lost 4 bases and 0 bases, there was a span of 7 bases. Germline CDR1 and CDR2: SGDLS and YYNGEE. The CDR3 sequence is 13 residues long. In nucleotides, the CDR3 is TGTGCCAGCAGCCCTCAATTGAACACTGAAGCTTTCTTT. It yields the protein CASSPQLNTEAFF.